This T cell receptor beta chain appears in the sequencing data of a study of response to subunit inactivated influenza vaccine. Study-level findings and limits: Seasonal influenza vaccination, on each occasion, was suggested by the authors to recruit few new T cells.

This clonotype was seen more than once but under ten times. Its cognate antigen is unknown. Via MiXCR, TCRdb re-called the RT-PCR reads, giving one row per CDR3 protein. The data contain about 700,000 distinct CDR3 sequences, approximately 14% of them seen just once; the ten biggest clones take up 5.5% to 7%. Sequenced here: PBMCs from blood, sampled around two weeks before vaccination. The sequence was collected from a man aged 50-60 years who received an inactivated influenza vaccine.

In nucleotides, the CDR3 is TGCGCCAGCAGCGAGACTAGCGGGAGGTTCAACGAGCAGTACTTC. Its protein product is CASSETSGRFNEQYF. V gene TRBV5-1 combines with J gene TRBJ2-7; 13 positions agree with TRBD2. The V gene's germline CDR1 is SGHRS and CDR2 YFSETQ. The trim removed 4 bases at V and 5 bases at J, leaving 6 bases unmatched. The CDR3 extends over 15 amino acids.